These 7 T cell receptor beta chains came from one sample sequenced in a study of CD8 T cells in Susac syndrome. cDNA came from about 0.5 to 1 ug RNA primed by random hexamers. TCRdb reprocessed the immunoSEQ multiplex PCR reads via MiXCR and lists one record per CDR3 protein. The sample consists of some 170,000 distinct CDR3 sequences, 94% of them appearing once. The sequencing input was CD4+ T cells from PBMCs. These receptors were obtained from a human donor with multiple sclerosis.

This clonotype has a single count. The CDR3, as DNA: TGCAGTGCTAGAGATAGCGGGATAACCGGGGAGCTGTTTTTT. Encoded protein: CSARDSGITGELFF. The rearrangement links TRBV20-1 to TRBJ2-2, with 8 bases identical to TRBD2. The CDR3 spans 14 residues. The trim removed 0 bases at V and 5 bases at J, leaving 2 bases unmatched. Germline V gene lookup returns CDR1 DFQATT and CDR2 SNEGSKA (reference sequence).

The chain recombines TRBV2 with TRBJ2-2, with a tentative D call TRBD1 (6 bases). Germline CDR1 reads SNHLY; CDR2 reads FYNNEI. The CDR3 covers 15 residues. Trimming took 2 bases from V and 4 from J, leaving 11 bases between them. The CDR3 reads CASSEQGRSTGELFF. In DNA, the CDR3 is TGTGCCAGCAGTGAACAGGGGCGCAGCACCGGGGAGCTGTTTTTT.

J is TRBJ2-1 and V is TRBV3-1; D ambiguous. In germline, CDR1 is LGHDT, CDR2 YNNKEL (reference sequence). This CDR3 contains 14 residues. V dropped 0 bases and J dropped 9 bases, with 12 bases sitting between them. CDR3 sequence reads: CASSQDLAAFEQFF. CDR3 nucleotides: TGTGCCAGCAGCCAAGACTTGGCAGCTTTTGAGCAGTTCTTC.

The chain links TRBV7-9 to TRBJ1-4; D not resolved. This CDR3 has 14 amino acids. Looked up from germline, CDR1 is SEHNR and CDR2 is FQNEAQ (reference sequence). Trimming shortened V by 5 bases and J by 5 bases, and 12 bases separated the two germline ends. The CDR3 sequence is CASSLHIKNEKLFF. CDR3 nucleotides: TGTGCCAGCAGCCTTCACATAAAGAATGAAAAACTGTTTTTT.

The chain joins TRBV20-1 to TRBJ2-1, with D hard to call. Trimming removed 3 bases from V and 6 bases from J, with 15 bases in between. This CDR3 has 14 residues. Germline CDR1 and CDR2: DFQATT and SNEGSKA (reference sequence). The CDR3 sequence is CSASFGGVGNEQFF. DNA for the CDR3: TGCAGTGCTAGTTTCGGTGGTGTGGGCAATGAGCAGTTCTTC.

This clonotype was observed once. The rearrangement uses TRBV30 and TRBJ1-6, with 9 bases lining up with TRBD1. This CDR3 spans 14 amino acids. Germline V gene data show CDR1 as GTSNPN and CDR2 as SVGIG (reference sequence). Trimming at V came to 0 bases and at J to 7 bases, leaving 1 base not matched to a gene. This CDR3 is CAWSVGTGNSPLHF. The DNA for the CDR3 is TGTGCCTGGAGTGTGGGGACAGGGAATTCACCCCTCCACTTT.

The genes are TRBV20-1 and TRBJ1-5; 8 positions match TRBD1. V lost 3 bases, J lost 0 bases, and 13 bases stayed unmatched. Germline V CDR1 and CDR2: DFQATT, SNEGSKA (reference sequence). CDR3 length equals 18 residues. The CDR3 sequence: CSASSRRQGSISNQPQHF. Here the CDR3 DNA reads TGCAGTGCTAGTTCTCGACGACAGGGGAGTATTAGCAATCAGCCCCAGCATTTT.